This T cell receptor (beta chain) was sequenced during a study of OX40 agonist ivuxolimab in advanced cancers. This clone appeared once. V lost 1 base, J lost 1 base, and 8 bases lay in between. Germline loops: CDR1 MGHRA, CDR2 YSYEKL. CDR3 length: 14 amino acids. TCRdb's copy holds only in-frame clones and misses some; the assay was immunoSEQ multiplex PCR. The sample includes about 60,000 clones, about 89% of them seen just once. This receptor was taken from an adult with an advanced solid tumor such as melanoma, head and neck, liver or kidney cancer. Specimen: CD4+ or CD8+ T cells sorted from blood, collected in a trial of the OX40 agonist ivuxolimab. The chain joins TRBV4-1 to TRBJ2-7; D is perhaps TRBD2 (5 bases). The CDR3 DNA reads TGCGCCAGCAGCCAAGGAGAGGGTTCCTACGAGCAGTACGTC. Encoded protein: CASSQGEGSYEQYV.